The 6 T cell receptor beta chains below all came from one sample that was sequenced in a study of blood T cell repertoires in COVID-19. This table comes from immunoSEQ multiplex PCR, and its TCRdb copy is limited to in-frame clones, with some not included. The data show under 300,000 clones, with 80% to 90% seen just once and approximately 10% held by the top ten. The material sequenced was peripheral blood. These receptors were obtained from a woman between 65 and 79 years old with acute or convalescent COVID-19.

The gene calls are TRBV15 and TRBJ1-5, with no clear D. The CDR3 contains 12 residues. Between the trimmed V and J ends, which lost 0 bases and 7 bases, there was a span of 4 bases. The germline gives CDR1 LNHNV, CDR2 YYDKDF (reference sequence). The CDR3 region is CATSRDLQPQHF. CDR3 in DNA: TGTGCCACCAGCAGAGATCTCCAGCCCCAGCATTTT.

The CDR3 spells CASSYPRGGVGGYTF. CDR3 bases: TGTGCCAGCAGTTACCCCCGCGGGGGCGTAGGTGGCTACACCTTC. V and J are TRBV6-2 or TRBV6-3 and TRBJ1-2; D possibly corresponds to TRBD1 (6 bases). CDR3 length equals 15 residues. CDR1 is MNHEY and CDR2 is SVGEGT in the germline V gene. The V and J ends lost 2 bases and 7 bases respectively, with 17 bases between them.

The chain employs TRBV6-5 and TRBJ2-1, with D unclear. Germline CDR1 reads MNHEY; CDR2 reads SVGAGI. V lost 8 bases and J lost 0, with 8 bases in between. CDR3 length: 13 amino acids. This CDR3 reads CASARVSYNEQFF. In DNA form, the CDR3 reads TGTGCCAGCGCGCGCGTCTCCTACAATGAGCAGTTCTTC.

This chain uses TRBV5-1 with TRBJ2-3; D possibly corresponds to TRBD1 (5 bases). The length of the CDR3 is 14 residues. V lost 2 bases and J lost 6, with 13 bases in between. CDR1 is SGHRS and CDR2 is YFSETQ in the germline V gene. The CDR3, as DNA: TGCGCCAGCAGCTTCGGACGCGCAGGGGATACGCAGTATTTT. Its protein product is CASSFGRAGDTQYF.

This chain connects TRBV19 to TRBJ1-5; 9 nucleotides match TRBD1. V was clipped by 3 bases and J by 5 bases; unmatched bases: 8. The CDR3 loop spans 16 amino acids. Germline V gene lookup returns CDR1 LNHDA and CDR2 SQIVND (reference sequence). The CDR3 is CASSILRGQGYQPQHF. The CDR3 DNA follows: TGTGCCAGTAGTATCTTGAGAGGACAGGGGTATCAGCCCCAGCATTTT.

The V gene is TRBV10-3, the J gene TRBJ2-7; 10 bases match TRBD2. The junction had 8 bases not matched to a gene; V was cut back by 2 bases and J by 1 base. CDR1 is ENHRY and CDR2 is SYGVKD in the germline V gene. This CDR3 has 17 amino acids. In DNA form, the CDR3 reads TGTGCCATCAGTGAGGCTAGCGGGGGTGGAGGGTCCTACGAGCAGTACTTC. As protein: CAISEASGGGGSYEQYF.